These T cell receptor beta chains were read from a single sample in a study of T-cell memory formation after mild COVID-19. TCRdb re-derived calls from the 5' RACE reads in MiXCR, one entry per CDR3 protein. Among about 200,000 distinct CDR3 sequences listed, around 19% were seen once. The specimen was PBMCs or a T cell subset sorted from them (not recorded which). Receptors were obtained from an adult woman who had mild COVID-19 (a few samples of this study predate the infection). Cell type and time point are not known. Both conserved end residues are part of each CDR3. Fields, in order: D gene, J gene, V gene, clone size, CDR3 DNA, CDR3 protein. The D gene is left open where the match is weak. Clone size appears in some rows only: once, few, many, or a class for an expanded clone.

D gene: .; J gene: TRBJ2-6; V gene: TRBV2; clone size: .; CDR3 DNA: TGTGCCAGCAGTGACCGGAGGGCCGGGGCCAACGTCCTGACTTTC; CDR3 protein: CASSDRRAGANVLTF
D gene: TRBD1; J gene: TRBJ2-2; V gene: TRBV4-3; clone size: few; CDR3 DNA: TGCGCCAGCAGCCAATGGGGGACAGGGAACACCGGGGAGCTGTTTTTT; CDR3 protein: CASSQWGTGNTGELFF
D gene: TRBD2; J gene: TRBJ2-3; V gene: TRBV12-3/TRBV12-4; clone size: .; CDR3 DNA: TGTGCCACGAAGGGCGGGGGGGCCATGTTCGCAGATACGCAGTATTTT; CDR3 protein: CATKGGGAMFADTQYF
D gene: .; J gene: TRBJ2-1; V gene: TRBV19; clone size: few; CDR3 DNA: TGTGCCAGTAGTATGGGCTGGATCTCCTACAATGAGCAGTTCTTC; CDR3 protein: CASSMGWISYNEQFF
D gene: TRBD1; J gene: TRBJ1-2; V gene: TRBV6-5; clone size: many; CDR3 DNA: TGTGCCAGCAGCTACAGGGGGCGCGGCTATGGCTACACCTTC; CDR3 protein: CASSYRGRGYGYTF
D gene: .; J gene: TRBJ2-1; V gene: TRBV29-1; clone size: many; CDR3 DNA: TGCAGCGTTGAGTTGGTACAGAGGCAGAATGAGCAGTTCTTC; CDR3 protein: CSVELVQRQNEQFF
D gene: TRBD1; J gene: TRBJ2-5; V gene: TRBV7-6; clone size: few; CDR3 DNA: TGTGCCAGCAGCCGACAGGGGGGGATACAAGAGACCCAGTACTTC; CDR3 protein: CASSRQGGIQETQYF
D gene: .; J gene: TRBJ1-5; V gene: TRBV2; clone size: few; CDR3 DNA: TGTGCCAGCAGCCCTGCGGGGGGGAGGCAACCCCAGCATTTT; CDR3 protein: CASSPAGGRQPQHF
D gene: .; J gene: TRBJ2-1; V gene: TRBV18; clone size: .; CDR3 DNA: TGTGCCAGCTCACCACCGTACAGAACTTACAATGAGCAGTTCTTC; CDR3 protein: CASSPPYRTYNEQFF
D gene: .; J gene: TRBJ1-1; V gene: TRBV7-9; clone size: .; CDR3 DNA: TGTGCCAGCAGCCCGCAGTCCTCCACTGAAGCTTTCTTT; CDR3 protein: CASSPQSSTEAFF
D gene: TRBD1; J gene: TRBJ2-5; V gene: TRBV7-9; clone size: few; CDR3 DNA: TGTGCCAGCAGCCCCGACAGGGTTTTCCAAGAGACCCAGTACTTC; CDR3 protein: CASSPDRVFQETQYF
D gene: TRBD1; J gene: TRBJ2-7; V gene: TRBV20-1; clone size: few; CDR3 DNA: TGCAGTGCTACCCAGGACAGGGGCCGCTACGAGCAGTACTTC; CDR3 protein: CSATQDRGRYEQYF
D gene: .; J gene: TRBJ2-1; V gene: TRBV12-3/TRBV12-4; clone size: .; CDR3 DNA: TGTGCCAGCAGCCCTACGTCGCTTCCGGCCAATGAGCAGTTCTTC; CDR3 protein: CASSPTSLPANEQFF
D gene: .; J gene: TRBJ1-2; V gene: TRBV12-3/TRBV12-4; clone size: .; CDR3 DNA: TGTGCCAGCAGTTTAGGTAGGGTGGGTGGCTACACCTTC; CDR3 protein: CASSLGRVGGYTF
D gene: .; J gene: TRBJ2-2; V gene: TRBV7-8; clone size: .; CDR3 DNA: TGTGCCAGCAGCTTAGCGATCCGGCGGAACACCGGGGAGCTGTTTTTT; CDR3 protein: CASSLAIRRNTGELFF
D gene: .; J gene: TRBJ2-7; V gene: TRBV19; clone size: .; CDR3 DNA: TGTGCCAGTAGTATTCAACAGCCCAGCTACGAGCAGTACTTC; CDR3 protein: CASSIQQPSYEQYF
D gene: TRBD1; J gene: TRBJ1-5; V gene: TRBV12-3/TRBV12-4; clone size: few; CDR3 DNA: TGTGCCAGCAGCCTCACAGGGGGCCTTTATAGCAATCAGCCCCAGCATTTT; CDR3 protein: CASSLTGGLYSNQPQHF